These 2 T cell receptor beta chains originate from one sample sequenced in a study of cytomegalovirus exposure and HLA in healthy donors (dated by TCRdb to about 2017). The library came from the immunoSEQ multiplex PCR assay. A mixture of 60 forward primers for TCR Vbeta segments and 13 reverse primers for TCR Jbeta segments was used in the multiplex PCR. TCRdb limited this immuneACCESS table to in-frame rearrangements with V and J called. A share of clones is missing; checked studies link under half to unresolved V genes, and the rest is unexplained. This sample has some 180,000 clones in its table, and about 82% of those were observed once. The ten largest account for approximately 2% of the sample. Material: PBMCs. The origin of the receptors is a woman in her 30s in good health and CMV-seronegative.

In its sample, this clone was seen a few times. The same CDR3 is also encoded by other DNA sequences in this sample. V is TRBV5-1 and J is TRBJ2-3; 12 positions agree with TRBD2. Per germline, CDR1 SGHRS and CDR2 YFSETQ. V gave up 1 base and J gave up 4 bases; unmatched junction bases: 1. The length of the CDR3 is 15 residues. The CDR3 sequence: CASSLTSGGSDTQYF. The CDR3 DNA sequence: TGCGCCAGCAGCTTGACTAGCGGGGGGTCAGATACGCAGTATTTT.

This chain connects TRBV7-3 to TRBJ1-2; D is possibly TRBD1 (6 bases). The CDR3 loop spans 17 amino acids. V gave up 0 bases and J gave up 3 bases, with 17 bases separating them. Germline CDR1 SGHTA, CDR2 FQGTGA. The CDR3 DNA sequence: TGTGCCAGCAGCTTAACGGCAGGGGTGCACGAGGACTATGGCTACACCTTC. Translation gives CASSLTAGVHEDYGYTF.